This T cell receptor beta chain came from a study of blood T cell repertoires in COVID-19. The wider study: Samples taken during acute and convalescent COVID-19 were collected in the United States, Italy and Spain. T cells, B-cell-depleted T cells, or PBMCs provided the cDNA or gDNA that served as material.

Participants' reported clinical history set cohort assignment. This CDR3 spans 13 amino acids. The germline V and J ends were trimmed by 6 bases and 1 base, with 10 bases remaining between them. CDR1 is SGHDT and CDR2 is YYEEEE in the germline V gene. The authors' processing: Nucleated cell counts were estimated from reference gene primer amplification. The protocol was immunoSEQ multiplex PCR, while the TCRdb copy is restricted to in-frame clones and leaves out a portion. D and trimming come from the DNA, and the V and J calls and clone size come from that table. The data contain under 350,000 clones, 80% to 90% of them singletons.

The clonotype was recovered from a woman in her thirties or forties with acute COVID-19. Sequenced input: PBMCs or T cells enriched from blood (not recorded which). The chain is built from TRBV5-6 and TRBJ1-1, with D uncertain. CDR3 sequence: CASTWAANTEAFF. In DNA, the CDR3 is TGTGCCAGCACCTGGGCAGCGAACACTGAAGCTTTCTTT.